A single sample gave rise to the 29 T cell receptor beta chains below, sequenced in a study of T cell responses to AZD1222 COVID-19 vaccine. Measured with immunoSEQ multiplex PCR; TCRdb has only the in-frame clones, and not every one. The data hold roughly 150,000 clones, with 85% to 95% observed a single time. The source was peripheral blood, collected on day 0 of AZD1222 vaccination. These receptor sequences come from an adult in good health.

The chain employs TRBV10-1 and TRBJ2-2; D might be TRBD1 or TRBD2, each matching 5 bases. Germline V CDR1 and CDR2: WNHNN, SYGVQD (reference sequence). This CDR3 comprises 13 residues. V was pared by 3 bases and J by 5 bases, with 7 bases between. The CDR3, as DNA: TGCGCCAGCAGTGACTGGGGGACCGGGGAGCTGTTTTTT. Amino acid sequence: CASSDWGTGELFF.

Note on this clone: The junction shows a germline mismatch at one end, possibly a read error. The chain links TRBV2 to TRBJ1-5; D is ambiguous. The CDR3 has 14 residues. Looked up from germline, CDR1 is SNHLY and CDR2 is FYNNEI. CDR3 sequence reads: CASSGDTSNQPQHF. As DNA, the CDR3 is TGTGCCAGCAGTGGTGACACAAGCAACCAGCCCCAGCATTTT.

This clone has more than one count but fewer than ten. V gene TRBV6-5 combines with J gene TRBJ2-6; TRBD1 aligns across 7 bases. This CDR3 comprises 15 residues. Germline assignment: CDR1 MNHEY and CDR2 SVGAGI. J was trimmed by 0 bases and V by 6 bases; bases with no gene match: 2. The CDR3 spells CASSRDSSGANVLTF. CDR3 sequence (DNA): TGTGCCAGCAGCAGGGACAGCTCTGGGGCCAACGTCCTGACTTTC.

The chain joins TRBV4-1 to TRBJ1-2; D uncertain. The germline V gene encodes CDR1 MGHRA and CDR2 YSYEKL. Between the trimmed V and J ends, which lost 2 bases and 2 bases, there was a span of 6 bases. This CDR3 is built from 13 residues. The CDR3 reads CASSQRENYGYTF. CDR3 coding DNA: TGCGCCAGCAGCCAAAGGGAAAACTATGGCTACACCTTC.

Here the CDR3 DNA reads TGCGCCAGCAGCTTGATGATGGCGGGAGCGAACACCGGGGAGCTGTTTTTT. It encodes CASSLMMAGANTGELFF. The chain links TRBV5-1 to TRBJ2-2; 7 bases line up with TRBD2. The length of the CDR3 is 17 residues. V gave up 1 base and J gave up 0 bases; unmatched junction bases: 6. Germline V gene data show CDR1 as SGHRS and CDR2 as YFSETQ.

V gene TRBV4-2 combines with J gene TRBJ2-1; D remains unclear. Trimming cost V 4 bases and J 0 bases, with 13 bases left between them. The CDR3 runs to 16 residues. Germline V gene sequence: CDR1 LGHNA, CDR2 YNFKEQ. CDR3 sequence: CASSLFTGPSYNEQFF. DNA of the CDR3: TGTGCCAGCAGCCTCTTTACCGGGCCCTCCTACAATGAGCAGTTCTTC.

The chain uses TRBV5-3 and TRBJ1-1, with 7 bases identical to TRBD1. TRBV5-3 is an ORF, and what it does is uncertain. After removal of 5 bases from V and 4 bases from J, the junction contained 11 bases not matched to a gene. The CDR3 extends over 15 amino acids. The CDR3 reads CARSPRTGQSTEAFF. The CDR3 DNA reads TGTGCCAGAAGTCCGAGGACAGGTCAATCCACTGAAGCTTTCTTT.

The chain carries TRBV3-1 (or the pseudogene TRBV3-2) and TRBJ1-3, with D unclear. CDR3 length: 15 amino acids. Trimming removed 3 bases at V and 0 bases at J, with 9 bases between. CDR1 is LGHDT, CDR2 YNNKEL, per germline (reference sequence). CDR3 loop: CASSQEPNSGNTIYF. DNA for the CDR3: TGTGCCAGCAGCCAGGAGCCGAACTCTGGAAACACCATATATTTT.

This clone was counted a single time. The genes are TRBV7-8 and TRBJ1-5; TRBD1 aligns across 7 bases. V lost 2 bases, J lost 0 bases, and 16 bases stayed unmatched. CDR3 length: 20 amino acids. Germline V gene lookup returns CDR1 SGHVS and CDR2 FQNEAQ. The CDR3 protein is CASSLFPGQRGVNSNQPQHF. DNA of the CDR3: TGTGCCAGCAGCTTATTCCCGGGACAGCGAGGGGTAAATAGCAATCAGCCCCAGCATTTT.

The rearrangement joins TRBV19 to TRBJ1-6; D might be TRBD1 (6 bases). The CDR3 sequence is 13 residues long. The V gene lost 6 bases and the J gene lost 7 bases, with 10 bases spanning the gap. Germline V gene sequence: CDR1 LNHDA, CDR2 SQIVND (reference sequence). In DNA, the CDR3 is TGTGCCAGTAGCCCGCAGGGGAATTCACCCCTCCACTTT. It specifies CASSPQGNSPLHF.

The chain has TRBV12-3 or TRBV12-4 and TRBJ1-1, with a possible D match to TRBD1 (6 bases). CDR3 length equals 13 residues. Trimming removed 6 bases at V and 4 bases at J, with 12 bases between. In DNA form, the CDR3 reads TGTGCCAGCAGCCTCAACAGGGTCACTGAAGCTTTCTTT. Its translation is CASSLNRVTEAFF.

The chain carries TRBV6-2 or TRBV6-3 and TRBJ2-2; 10 bases match TRBD2. Trimming removed 5 bases from V and 1 base from J; junction bases left unmatched: 10. Germline V gene sequence: CDR1 MNHEY, CDR2 SVGEGT. This CDR3 has 18 amino acids. The DNA for the CDR3 is TGTGCCAGCAGTCGCCGATTCGGACTAGCGGTGAACACCGGGGAGCTGTTTTTT. Its protein is CASSRRFGLAVNTGELFF.

The chain employs TRBV4-1 and TRBJ1-3, with a tentative D call TRBD1 (5 bases). The germline V gene encodes CDR1 MGHRA and CDR2 YSYEKL. V was cut by 4 bases and J by 0 bases, with 16 bases left in between. The CDR3 has 17 amino acids. This chain's CDR3 is CASSPNWGPSSGNTIYF. DNA of the CDR3: TGCGCCAGCAGCCCCAATTGGGGCCCAAGCTCTGGAAACACCATATATTTT.

V gene TRBV27 combines with J gene TRBJ1-2, with TRBD1 as a possible D gene (5 bases). The CDR3 has 14 residues. Trimming shortened V by 2 bases and J by 3 bases, and 10 bases separated the two germline ends. In germline, CDR1 is MNHEY, CDR2 SMNVEV (reference sequence). CDR3 residues: CASSLEGADYGYTF. CDR3 DNA sequence: TGTGCCAGCAGTTTAGAAGGGGCGGACTATGGCTACACCTTC.

This chain links TRBV5-1 with TRBJ2-5, with D possibly TRBD2 on 6 matching bases. Germline-derived CDR1 and CDR2 are SGHRS and YFSETQ. CDR3 length equals 13 residues. The V end lost 0 bases, the J end lost 6 bases, and 9 bases lay between the germline ends. The CDR3: CASSLDAGKTQYF. The CDR3 DNA is TGCGCCAGCAGCTTGGATGCGGGAAAGACCCAGTACTTC. Full variable domain (rest looked up from reference TRBV5-1 and TRBJ2-5): KAGVTQTPRYLIKTRGQQVTLSCSPISGHRSVSWYQQTPGQGLQFLFEYFSETQRNKGNFPGRFSGRQFSNSRSEMNVSTLELGDSALYLCASSLDAGKTQYFGPGTRLLVL.

This chain connects TRBV9 to TRBJ2-5; the D is unclear. V lost 0 bases and J lost 5, with 11 bases in between. Germline lookup yields CDR1 SGDLS and CDR2 YYNGEE. This CDR3 is built from 14 residues. DNA for the CDR3: TGTGCCAGCAGCGTAGCTGGCCTCGAGGAGACCCAGTACTTC. Translating it yields CASSVAGLEETQYF.

The rearrangement links TRBV18 to TRBJ1-2; 7 bases are shared with TRBD1. Germline V gene sequence: CDR1 KGHSH, CDR2 LQKENI. J lost 5 bases, V lost 2 bases, and 5 bases had no gene match. The CDR3 is 14 amino acids. The CDR3 DNA is TGTGCCAGCTCACCAGCGACAGGGTCATATGGCTACACCTTC. This sequence encodes CASSPATGSYGYTF.

V usage is TRBV10-1 and J usage is TRBJ1-5; possible D gene TRBD1, 5 bases. The CDR3 runs to 13 residues. In germline, CDR1 is WNHNN, CDR2 SYGVQD (reference sequence). V was cut by 5 bases and J by 7 bases, with 12 bases left in between. The CDR3 region is CASSQGMLQPQHF. In nucleotides, the CDR3 is TGCGCCAGCAGTCAGGGAATGCTGCAGCCCCAGCATTTT.

V gene TRBV6-4 combines with J gene TRBJ2-1; TRBD2 matches 12 bases. Germline V gene sequence: CDR1 MRHNA, CDR2 SNTAGT. The CDR3 loop spans 15 amino acids. The V and J ends lost 6 bases and 5 bases, in that order; junction bases with no gene match: 5. In DNA form, the CDR3 reads TGTGCCAGCAGAGAAGGACTAGCGGGGAACAATGAGCAGTTCTTC. Translated: CASREGLAGNNEQFF.

The genes are TRBV6-5 and TRBJ1-3; D is unresolved. This CDR3 comprises 15 residues. CDR1 and CDR2 from the germline V gene are MNHEY and SVGAGI. Deletions cut 3 bases from V and 2 bases from J, with 11 bases between. The CDR3 nucleotides read TGTGCCAGCAGTTATTCGATGGGTACTGGAAACACCATATATTTT. Amino acids: CASSYSMGTGNTIYF.

The gene calls are TRBV2 and TRBJ1-2; 10 nucleotides line up with TRBD1. The CDR3 is 15 residues long. V dropped 5 bases and J dropped 6; count of bases not matched to a gene: 9. Germline assignment: CDR1 SNHLY and CDR2 FYNNEI. This chain's CDR3 is CASSYRDRGSDGYTF. The CDR3 region has the DNA TGTGCCAGCAGTTACCGGGACAGGGGCAGCGATGGCTACACCTTC.

This rearrangement joins TRBV9 to TRBJ1-1, with D uncertain. The CDR3 has 13 amino acids. Looked up from germline, CDR1 is SGDLS and CDR2 is YYNGEE. Trimming left V 3 bases short and J 0 bases short, with 6 bases between. DNA of the CDR3: TGTGCCAGCAGCGGCCAAATGAACACTGAAGCTTTCTTT. This gives the protein CASSGQMNTEAFF. The full variable domain, in which reference TRBV9 and TRBJ1-1 provide the parts outside the CDR3, is DSGVTQTPKHLITATGQRVTLRCSPRSGDLSVYWYQQSLDQGLQFLIQYYNGEERAKGNILERFSAQQFPDLHSELNLSSLELGDSALYFCASSGQMNTEAFFGQGTRLTVV.

This chain joins TRBV6-4 and TRBJ2-1, with 7 bases lining up with TRBD2. The germline CDR1 and CDR2 sequences are MRHNA and SNTAGT. The trim removed 4 bases at V and 7 bases at J, leaving 10 bases unmatched. The CDR3 spans 15 residues. The CDR3 is CASSGVAGEMNEQFF. The CDR3 DNA reads as TGTGCCAGCAGTGGGGTGGCGGGAGAAATGAATGAGCAGTTCTTC.

V is TRBV5-6 and J is TRBJ1-2; 7 nucleotides align to TRBD1. CDR1 SGHDT and CDR2 YYEEEE come from the germline V gene. The CDR3 totals 15 residues. The junction had 7 bases not matched to a gene; V was cut back by 2 bases and J by 3 bases. The CDR3 loop reads CASSFSTGLDYGYTF. The CDR3 bases are TGTGCCAGCAGCTTCTCGACAGGGCTCGACTATGGCTACACCTTC.

The chain is built from TRBV12-3 or TRBV12-4 and TRBJ1-1; D gene unclear. With 7 bases removed from V and 4 bases from J, the gap between germline ends came to 10 bases. This CDR3 is built from 12 residues. The CDR3 region is CASTYTGTEAFF. The CDR3 DNA sequence: TGTGCCAGCACCTACACGGGCACTGAAGCTTTCTTT.

The chain is built from TRBV10-1 and TRBJ2-1, with D tentatively TRBD1 (5 bases). The CDR3 runs to 12 residues. Germline-derived CDR1 and CDR2 are WNHNN and SYGVQD (reference sequence). V shed 4 bases and J shed 10 bases, with 11 bases lying between them. The CDR3 DNA sequence: TGCGCCAGCAGTGGGCAGGGCGGAGAGCAGTTCTTC. The encoded protein is CASSGQGGEQFF.

The chain is built from TRBV7-2 and TRBJ1-2; 7 positions agree with TRBD1. The trim removed 5 bases at V and 3 bases at J, leaving 6 bases unmatched. The CDR3 loop spans 14 amino acids. Looked up from germline, CDR1 is SGHTA and CDR2 is FQGNSA. The CDR3 DNA reads as TGTGCCAGCAGCCGGACAGGTGGGGACTATGGCTACACCTTC. Protein sequence: CASSRTGGDYGYTF.

The chain couples TRBV29-1 to TRBJ1-2, with no clear D. The CDR3 consists of 12 residues. Trimming cost V 7 bases and J 1 base, with 10 bases left between them. The germline V gene encodes CDR1 SQVTM and CDR2 ANQGSEA. CDR3 amino acids: CSAETYNYGYTF. Written as DNA, the CDR3 is TGCAGCGCCGAGACCTATAACTATGGCTACACCTTC.

The chain has TRBV10-3 and TRBJ2-5; D not resolved. V was cut by 10 bases and J by 3 bases, with 24 bases left in between. The length of the CDR3 is 16 residues. Germline-derived CDR1 and CDR2 are ENHRY and SYGVKD. The CDR3 DNA follows: TGTGCCACTGCGGACCCCTCCCCGGGCGGAAAAGAGACCCAGTACTTC. This codes for CATADPSPGGKETQYF.